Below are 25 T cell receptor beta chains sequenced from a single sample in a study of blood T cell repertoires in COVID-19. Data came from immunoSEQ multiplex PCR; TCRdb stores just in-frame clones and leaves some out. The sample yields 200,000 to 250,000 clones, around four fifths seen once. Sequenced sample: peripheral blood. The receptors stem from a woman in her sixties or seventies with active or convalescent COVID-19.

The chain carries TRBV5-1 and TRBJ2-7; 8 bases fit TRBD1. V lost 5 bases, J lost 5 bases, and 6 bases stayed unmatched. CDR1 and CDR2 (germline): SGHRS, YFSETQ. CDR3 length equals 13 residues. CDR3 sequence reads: CASRPTGDHEQYF. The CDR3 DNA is TGCGCCAGCAGGCCGACAGGGGACCACGAGCAGTACTTC.

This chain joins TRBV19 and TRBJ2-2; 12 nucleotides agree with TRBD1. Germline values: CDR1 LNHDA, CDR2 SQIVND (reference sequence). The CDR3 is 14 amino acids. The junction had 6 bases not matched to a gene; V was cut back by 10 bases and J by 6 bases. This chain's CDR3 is CATWDRGRAGELFF. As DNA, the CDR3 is TGTGCCACTTGGGACAGGGGGCGCGCCGGGGAGCTGTTTTTT.

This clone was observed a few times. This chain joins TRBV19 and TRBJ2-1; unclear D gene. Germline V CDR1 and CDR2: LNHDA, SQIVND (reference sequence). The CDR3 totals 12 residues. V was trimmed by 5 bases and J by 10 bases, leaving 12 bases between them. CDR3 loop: CASSRVTQEQFF. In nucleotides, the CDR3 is TGTGCCAGTAGTCGGGTCACTCAGGAGCAGTTCTTC.

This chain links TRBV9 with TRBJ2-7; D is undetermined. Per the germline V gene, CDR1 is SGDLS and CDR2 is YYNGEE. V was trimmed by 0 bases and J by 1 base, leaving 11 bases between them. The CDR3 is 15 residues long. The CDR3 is CASSVGAATSYEQYF. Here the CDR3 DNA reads TGTGCCAGCAGCGTAGGGGCAGCTACTTCCTACGAGCAGTACTTC.

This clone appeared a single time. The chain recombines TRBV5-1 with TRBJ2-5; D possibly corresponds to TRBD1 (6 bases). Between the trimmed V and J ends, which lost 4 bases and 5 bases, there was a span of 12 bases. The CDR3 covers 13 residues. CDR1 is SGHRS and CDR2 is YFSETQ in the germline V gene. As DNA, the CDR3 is TGCGCCAGCAGCATACAGGGTGGGGAGACCCAGTACTTC. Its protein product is CASSIQGGETQYF.

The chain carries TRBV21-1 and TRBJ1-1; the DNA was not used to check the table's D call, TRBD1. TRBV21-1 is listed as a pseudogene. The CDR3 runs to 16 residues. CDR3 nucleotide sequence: TGTGCCAGCAGCAAAGTGGGATTCGACAGGGACACTGAAGCTTTCTTT. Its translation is CASSKVGFDRDTEAFF.

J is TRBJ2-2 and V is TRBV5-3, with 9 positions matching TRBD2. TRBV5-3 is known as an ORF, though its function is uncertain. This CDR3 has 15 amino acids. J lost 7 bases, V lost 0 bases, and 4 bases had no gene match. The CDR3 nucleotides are TGTGCCAGAAGCTTGGGCGGGAGGGGTTTCGGGGAGCTGTTTTTT. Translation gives CARSLGGRGFGELFF.

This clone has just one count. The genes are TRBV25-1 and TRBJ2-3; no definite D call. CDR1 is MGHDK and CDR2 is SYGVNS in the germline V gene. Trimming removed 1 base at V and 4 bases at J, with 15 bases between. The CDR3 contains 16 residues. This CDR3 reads CASSEFGSFVADTQYF. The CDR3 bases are TGTGCCAGCAGTGAATTTGGCTCATTCGTGGCAGATACGCAGTATTTT.

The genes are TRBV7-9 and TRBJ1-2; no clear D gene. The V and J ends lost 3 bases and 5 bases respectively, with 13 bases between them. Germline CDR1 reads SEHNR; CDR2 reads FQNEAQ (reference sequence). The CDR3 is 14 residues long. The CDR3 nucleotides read TGTGCCAGCAGCTTTAGAGGGAGTCGGTATGGCTACACCTTC. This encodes CASSFRGSRYGYTF. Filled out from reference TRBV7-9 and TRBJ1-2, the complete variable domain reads DTGVSQNPRHKITKRGQNVTFRCDPISEHNRLYWYRQTLGQGPEFLTYFQNEAQLEKSRLLSDRFSAERPKGSFSTLEIQRTEQGDSAMYLCASSFRGSRYGYTFGSGTRLTVV.

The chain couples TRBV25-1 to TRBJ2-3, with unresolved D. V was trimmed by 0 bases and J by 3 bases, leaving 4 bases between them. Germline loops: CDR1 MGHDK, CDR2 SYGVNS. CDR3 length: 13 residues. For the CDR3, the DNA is TGTGCCAGCAGTGAATACAGGACAGATACGCAGTATTTT. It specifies CASSEYRTDTQYF.

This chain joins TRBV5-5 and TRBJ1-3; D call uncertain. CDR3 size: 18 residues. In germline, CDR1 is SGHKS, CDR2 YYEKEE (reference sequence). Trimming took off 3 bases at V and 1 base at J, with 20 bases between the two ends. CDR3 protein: CASSWSGFQSISGNTIYF. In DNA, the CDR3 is TGTGCCAGCAGCTGGAGCGGTTTTCAATCAATTTCTGGAAACACCATATATTTT.

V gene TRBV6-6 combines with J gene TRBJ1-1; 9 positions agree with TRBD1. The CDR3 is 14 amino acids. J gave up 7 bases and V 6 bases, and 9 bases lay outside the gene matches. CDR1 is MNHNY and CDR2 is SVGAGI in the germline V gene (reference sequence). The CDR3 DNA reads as TGTGCCAGCAGGGATCCGGGACAGGGTTTTGAAGCTTTCTTT. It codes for CASRDPGQGFEAFF.

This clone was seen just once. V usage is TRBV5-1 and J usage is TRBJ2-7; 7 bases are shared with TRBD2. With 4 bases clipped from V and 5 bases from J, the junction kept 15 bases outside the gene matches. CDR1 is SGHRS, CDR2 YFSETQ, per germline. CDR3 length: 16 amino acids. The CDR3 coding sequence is TGCGCCAGCAGCAAACCCGTGGGGGAGGGTACCCACGAGCAGTACTTC. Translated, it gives CASSKPVGEGTHEQYF.

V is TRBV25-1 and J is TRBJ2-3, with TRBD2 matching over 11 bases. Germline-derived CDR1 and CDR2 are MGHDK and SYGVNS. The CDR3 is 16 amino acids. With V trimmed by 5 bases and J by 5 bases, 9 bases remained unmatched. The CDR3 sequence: CASSKGGTSGKDTQYF. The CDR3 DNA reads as TGTGCCAGCAGTAAGGGGGGGACTAGCGGCAAAGATACGCAGTATTTT. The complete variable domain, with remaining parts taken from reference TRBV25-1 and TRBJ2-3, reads EADIYQTPRYLVIGTGKKITLECSQTMGHDKMYWYQQDPGMELHLIHYSYGVNSTEKGDLSSESTVSRIRTEHFPLTLESARPSHTSQYLCASSKGGTSGKDTQYFGPGTRLTVL.

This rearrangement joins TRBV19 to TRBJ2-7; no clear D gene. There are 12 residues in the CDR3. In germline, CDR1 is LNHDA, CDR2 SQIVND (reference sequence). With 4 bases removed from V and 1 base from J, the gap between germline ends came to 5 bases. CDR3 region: CASSTQSYEQYF. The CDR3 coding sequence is TGTGCCAGTAGTACCCAATCCTACGAGCAGTACTTC.

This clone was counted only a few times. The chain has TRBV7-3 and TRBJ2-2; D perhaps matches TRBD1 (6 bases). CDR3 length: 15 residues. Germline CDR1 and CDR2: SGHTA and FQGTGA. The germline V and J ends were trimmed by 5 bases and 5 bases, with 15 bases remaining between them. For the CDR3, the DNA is TGTGCCAGCAGCCCGGACAGACACTCGACCGGGGAGCTGTTTTTT. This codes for CASSPDRHSTGELFF.

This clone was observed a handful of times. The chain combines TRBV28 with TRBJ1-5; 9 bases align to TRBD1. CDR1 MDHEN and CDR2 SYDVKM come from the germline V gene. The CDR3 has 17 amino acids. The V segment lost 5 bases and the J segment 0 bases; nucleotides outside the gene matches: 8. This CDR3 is CASSPGTGTYSNQPQHF. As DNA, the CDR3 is TGTGCCAGCAGTCCCGGGACAGGGACATATAGCAATCAGCCCCAGCATTTT.

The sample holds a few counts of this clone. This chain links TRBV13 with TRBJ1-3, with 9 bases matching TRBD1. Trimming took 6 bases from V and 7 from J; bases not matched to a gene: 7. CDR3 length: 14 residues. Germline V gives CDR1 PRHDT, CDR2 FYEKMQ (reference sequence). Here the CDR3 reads CASSPTGGSNTIYF. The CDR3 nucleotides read TGTGCCAGCAGTCCCACAGGGGGCTCGAACACCATATATTTT.

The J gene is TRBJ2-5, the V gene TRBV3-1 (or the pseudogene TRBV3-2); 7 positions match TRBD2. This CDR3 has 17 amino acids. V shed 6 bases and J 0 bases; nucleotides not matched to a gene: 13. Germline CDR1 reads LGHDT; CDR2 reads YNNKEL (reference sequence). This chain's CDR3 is CASRPPPSGADQETQYF. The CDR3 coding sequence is TGTGCCAGCAGGCCACCCCCAAGCGGGGCCGACCAAGAGACCCAGTACTTC.

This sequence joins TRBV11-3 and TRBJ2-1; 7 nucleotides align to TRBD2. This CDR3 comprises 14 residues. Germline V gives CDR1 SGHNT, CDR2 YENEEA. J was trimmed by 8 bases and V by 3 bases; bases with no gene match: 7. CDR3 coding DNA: TGTGCCAGCAGCTTCCAGCGGGACTCGCATGAGCAGTTCTTC. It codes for CASSFQRDSHEQFF. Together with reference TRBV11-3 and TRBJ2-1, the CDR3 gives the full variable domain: EAGVVQSPRYKIIEKKQPVAFWCNPISGHNTLYWYLQNLGQGPELLIRYENEEAVDDSQLPKDRFSAERLKGVDSTLKIQPAELGDSAVYLCASSFQRDSHEQFFGPGTRLTVL.

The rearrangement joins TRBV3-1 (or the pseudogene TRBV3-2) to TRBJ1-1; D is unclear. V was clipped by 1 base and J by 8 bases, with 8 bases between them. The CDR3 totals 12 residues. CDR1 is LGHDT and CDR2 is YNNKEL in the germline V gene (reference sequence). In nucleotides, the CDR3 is TGTGCCAGCAGCCAAGCCCGCCGGGAAGCTTTCTTT. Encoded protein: CASSQARREAFF.

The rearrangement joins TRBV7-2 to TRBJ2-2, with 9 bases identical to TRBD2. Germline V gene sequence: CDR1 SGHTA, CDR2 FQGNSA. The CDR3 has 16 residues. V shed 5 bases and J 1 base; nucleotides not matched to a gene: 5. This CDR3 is CASSLRLAENTGELFF. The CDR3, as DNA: TGTGCCAGCAGCCTGAGACTAGCGGAGAACACCGGGGAGCTGTTTTTT. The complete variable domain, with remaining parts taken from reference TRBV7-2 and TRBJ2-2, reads GAGVSQSPSNKVTEKGKDVELRCDPISGHTALYWYRQSLGQGLEFLIYFQGNSAPDKSGLPSDRFSAERTGGSVSTLTIQRTQQEDSAVYLCASSLRLAENTGELFFGEGSRLTVL.

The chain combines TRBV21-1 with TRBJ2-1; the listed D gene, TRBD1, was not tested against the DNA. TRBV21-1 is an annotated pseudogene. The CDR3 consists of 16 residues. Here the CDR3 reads CASSKGTESSYNEQFF. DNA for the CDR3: TGTGCCAGCAGCAAAGGTACAGAGAGCTCCTACAATGAGCAGTTCTTC.

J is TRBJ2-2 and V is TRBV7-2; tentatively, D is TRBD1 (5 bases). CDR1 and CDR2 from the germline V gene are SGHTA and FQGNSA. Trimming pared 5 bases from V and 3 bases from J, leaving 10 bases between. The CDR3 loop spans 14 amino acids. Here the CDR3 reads CASSPDRYTGELFF. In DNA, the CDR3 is TGTGCCAGCAGCCCCGACAGATACACCGGGGAGCTGTTTTTT.

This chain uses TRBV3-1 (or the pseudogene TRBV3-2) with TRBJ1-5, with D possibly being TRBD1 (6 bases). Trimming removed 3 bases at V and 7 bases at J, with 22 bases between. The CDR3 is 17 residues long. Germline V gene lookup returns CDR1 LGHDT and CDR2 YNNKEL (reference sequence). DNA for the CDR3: TGTGCCAGCAGCCACAGTGGGGGCGCCCCAGGCTCCCAGCCCCAGCATTTT. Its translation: CASSHSGGAPGSQPQHF.